This TCR beta chain appears in the sequencing data of a study of OX40 agonist ivuxolimab in advanced cancers. General study points: Undetermined was the antigen specificity of the expanded peripheral T cells. Relative to CD4+ cells, CD8+ T cells on average had more expanded clones.

Germline CDR1 is KGHSH and CDR2 is LQKENI. This CDR3 region has 15 residues. V lost 6 bases and J lost 2, with 15 bases in between. Of note for this clone: Its antigen is as yet unknown.

The data were produced by immunoSEQ multiplex PCR, yet TCRdb's version contains in-frame clones alone and is incomplete. The sample holds approximately 87,000 clones; approximately 85% are singletons and the top ten take 4.1%. The timepoints at which blood was sampled were baseline, cycle 4 day 1, and cycle 7 day 1. This chain joins TRBV18 and TRBJ2-3; unclear D gene. This TCR was recovered from an adult with an advanced solid tumor such as melanoma, head and neck, liver or kidney cancer. The input for sequencing was CD4+ or CD8+ T cells sorted from blood, taken in a trial of the OX40 agonist ivuxolimab. Here the CDR3 DNA reads TGTGCCAGCTCGACACCAGCCGGCACCACAGATACGCAGTATTTT. Its translation is CASSTPAGTTDTQYF.